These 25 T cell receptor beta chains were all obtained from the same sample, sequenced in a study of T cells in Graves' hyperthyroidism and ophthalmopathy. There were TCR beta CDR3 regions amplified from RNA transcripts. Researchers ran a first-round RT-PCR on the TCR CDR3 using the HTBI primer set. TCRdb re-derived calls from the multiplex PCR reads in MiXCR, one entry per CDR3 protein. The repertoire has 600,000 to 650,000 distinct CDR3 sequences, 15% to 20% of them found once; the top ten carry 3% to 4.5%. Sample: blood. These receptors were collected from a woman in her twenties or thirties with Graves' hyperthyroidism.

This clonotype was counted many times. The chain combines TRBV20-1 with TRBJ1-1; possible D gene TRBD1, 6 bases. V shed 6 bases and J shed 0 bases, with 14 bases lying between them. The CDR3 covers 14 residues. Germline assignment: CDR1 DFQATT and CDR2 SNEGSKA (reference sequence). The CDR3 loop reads CSATLGHMNTEAFF. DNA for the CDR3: TGCAGTGCGACCCTGGGACATATGAACACTGAAGCTTTCTTT.

Written as DNA, the CDR3 is TGTGCCAGCAGCTTGGCCGGGGGGTTCGACGAGCAGTACTTC. It is translated as CASSLAGGFDEQYF. The chain links TRBV5-6 to TRBJ2-7; 7 bases agree with TRBD2. V shed 0 bases, J shed 5 bases, and the junction held 5 bases outside the gene matches. CDR1 and CDR2 (germline): SGHDT, YYEEEE. The CDR3 contains 14 residues.

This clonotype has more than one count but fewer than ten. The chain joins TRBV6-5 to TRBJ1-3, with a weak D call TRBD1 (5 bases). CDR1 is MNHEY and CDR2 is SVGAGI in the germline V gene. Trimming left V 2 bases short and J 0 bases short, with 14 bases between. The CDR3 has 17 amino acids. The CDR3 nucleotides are TGTGCCAGCAGTTACACCCAAGGGGCGAGCTCTGGAAACACCATATATTTT. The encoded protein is CASSYTQGASSGNTIYF.

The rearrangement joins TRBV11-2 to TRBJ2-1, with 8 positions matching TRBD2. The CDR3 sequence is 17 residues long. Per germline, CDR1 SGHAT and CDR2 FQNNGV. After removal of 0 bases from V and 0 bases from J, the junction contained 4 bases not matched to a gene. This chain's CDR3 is CASSLDKSGSSYNEQFF. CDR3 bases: TGTGCCAGCAGCTTAGATAAGAGCGGGAGCTCCTACAATGAGCAGTTCTTC.

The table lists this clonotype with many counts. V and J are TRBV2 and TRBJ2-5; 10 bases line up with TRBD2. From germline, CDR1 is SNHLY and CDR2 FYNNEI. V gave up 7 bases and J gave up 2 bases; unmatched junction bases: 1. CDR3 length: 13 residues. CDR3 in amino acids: CASTLAGQETQYF. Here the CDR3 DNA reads TGTGCCAGCACACTAGCGGGACAAGAGACCCAGTACTTC.

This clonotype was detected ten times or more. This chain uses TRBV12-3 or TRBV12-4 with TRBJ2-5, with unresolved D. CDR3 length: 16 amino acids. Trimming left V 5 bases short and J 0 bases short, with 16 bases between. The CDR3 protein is CASSVESWFNQETQYF. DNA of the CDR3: TGTGCCAGCAGTGTCGAATCATGGTTCAACCAAGAGACCCAGTACTTC.

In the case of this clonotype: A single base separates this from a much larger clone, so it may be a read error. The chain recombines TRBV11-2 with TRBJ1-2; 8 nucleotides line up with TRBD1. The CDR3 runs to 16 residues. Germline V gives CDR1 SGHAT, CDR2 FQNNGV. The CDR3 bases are TGTACCAGCAGCCTCCGGGCCAGGGGGCTTAGCTATGGCTACACCTTC. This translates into CTSSLRARGLSYGYTF.

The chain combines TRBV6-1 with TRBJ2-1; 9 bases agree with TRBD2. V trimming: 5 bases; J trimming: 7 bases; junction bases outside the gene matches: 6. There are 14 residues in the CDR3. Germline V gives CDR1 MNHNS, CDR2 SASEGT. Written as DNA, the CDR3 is TGTGCCAGCAGTATTAGCGGGAGCGGGAATGAGCAGTTCTTC. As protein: CASSISGSGNEQFF.

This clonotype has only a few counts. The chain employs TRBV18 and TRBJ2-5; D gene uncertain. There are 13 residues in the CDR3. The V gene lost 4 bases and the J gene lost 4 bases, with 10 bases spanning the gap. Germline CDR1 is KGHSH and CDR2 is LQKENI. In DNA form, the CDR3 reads TGTGCCAGCTCACAAAACGGACGAGAGACCCAGTACTTC. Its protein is CASSQNGRETQYF.

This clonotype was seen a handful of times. CDR3 residues: CSAAGPPANEKLFF. The CDR3 coding sequence is TGCAGTGCTGCCGGGCCTCCCGCTAATGAAAAACTGTTTTTT. The chain combines TRBV20-1 with TRBJ1-4, with D unresolved. V lost 5 bases to trimming and J lost 3 bases, with 13 bases between them. The CDR3 has 14 amino acids. Per the germline V gene, CDR1 is DFQATT and CDR2 is SNEGSKA (reference sequence).

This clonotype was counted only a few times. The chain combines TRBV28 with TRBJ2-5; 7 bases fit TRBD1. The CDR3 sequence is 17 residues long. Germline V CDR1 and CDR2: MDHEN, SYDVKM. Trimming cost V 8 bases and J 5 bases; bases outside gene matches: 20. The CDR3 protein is CASRPGQPNYRGETQYF. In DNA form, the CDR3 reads TGTGCCAGCCGCCCGGGACAGCCCAACTACCGTGGGGAGACCCAGTACTTC.

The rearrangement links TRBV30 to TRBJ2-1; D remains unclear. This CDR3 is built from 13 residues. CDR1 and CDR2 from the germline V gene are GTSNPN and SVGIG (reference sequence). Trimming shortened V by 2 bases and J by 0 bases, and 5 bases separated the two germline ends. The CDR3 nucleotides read TGTGCCTGGAGTTGGAGCTCCTACAATGAGCAGTTCTTC. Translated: CAWSWSSYNEQFF.

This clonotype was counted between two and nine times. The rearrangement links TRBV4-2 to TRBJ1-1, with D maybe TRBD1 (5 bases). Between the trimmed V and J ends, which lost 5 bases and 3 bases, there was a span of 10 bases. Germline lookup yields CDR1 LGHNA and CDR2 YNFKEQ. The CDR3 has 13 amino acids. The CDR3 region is CASSSRGDTEAFF. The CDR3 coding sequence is TGTGCCAGCAGCTCACGGGGGGACACTGAAGCTTTCTTT.

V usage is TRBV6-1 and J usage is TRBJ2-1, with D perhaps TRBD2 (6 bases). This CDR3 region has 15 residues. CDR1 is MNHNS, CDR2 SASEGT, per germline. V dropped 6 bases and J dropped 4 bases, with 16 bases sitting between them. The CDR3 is CASRAGTAFYNEQFF. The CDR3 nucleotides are TGTGCCAGCAGGGCCGGGACTGCGTTTTACAATGAGCAGTTCTTC.

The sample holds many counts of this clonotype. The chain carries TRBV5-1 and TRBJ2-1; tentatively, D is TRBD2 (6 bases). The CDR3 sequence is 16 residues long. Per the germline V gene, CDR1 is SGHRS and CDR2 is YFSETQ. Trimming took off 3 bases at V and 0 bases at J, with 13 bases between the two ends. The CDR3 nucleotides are TGCGCCAGCAGCTCGGAGGGATTGAGCTCCTACAATGAGCAGTTCTTC. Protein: CASSSEGLSSYNEQFF.

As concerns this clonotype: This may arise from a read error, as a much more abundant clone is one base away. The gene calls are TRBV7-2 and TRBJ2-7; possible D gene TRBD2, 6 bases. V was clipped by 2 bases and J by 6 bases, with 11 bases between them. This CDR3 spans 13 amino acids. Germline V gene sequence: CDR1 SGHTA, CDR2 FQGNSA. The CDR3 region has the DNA TGTGCCAGCAGCTTACAGAGTAGCGGCGAGCAGTACTTC. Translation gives CASSLQSSGEQYF.

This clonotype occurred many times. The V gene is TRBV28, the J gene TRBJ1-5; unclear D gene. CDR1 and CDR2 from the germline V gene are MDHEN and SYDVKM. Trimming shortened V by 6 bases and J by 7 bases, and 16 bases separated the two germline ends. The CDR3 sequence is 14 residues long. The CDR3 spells CASRRAGKGQPQHF. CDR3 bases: TGTGCCAGCAGACGAGCGGGGAAGGGACAGCCCCAGCATTTT.

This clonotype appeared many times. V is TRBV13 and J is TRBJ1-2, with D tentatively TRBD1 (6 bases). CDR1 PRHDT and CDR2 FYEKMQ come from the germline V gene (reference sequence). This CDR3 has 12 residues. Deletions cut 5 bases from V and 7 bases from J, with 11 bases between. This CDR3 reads CASSLRTAGYTF. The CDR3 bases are TGTGCCAGCAGCCTACGGACAGCTGGCTACACCTTC.

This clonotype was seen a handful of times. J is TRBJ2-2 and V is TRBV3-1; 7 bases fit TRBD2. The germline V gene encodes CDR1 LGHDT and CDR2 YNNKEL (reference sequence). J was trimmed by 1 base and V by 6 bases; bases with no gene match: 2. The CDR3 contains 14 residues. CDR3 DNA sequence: TGTGCCAGCAGGGCTAGCGGGAACACCGGGGAGCTGTTTTTT. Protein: CASRASGNTGELFF.

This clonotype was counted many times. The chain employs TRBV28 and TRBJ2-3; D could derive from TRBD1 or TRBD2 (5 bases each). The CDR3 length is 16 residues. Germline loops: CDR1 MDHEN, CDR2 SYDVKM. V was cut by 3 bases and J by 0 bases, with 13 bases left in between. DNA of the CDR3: TGTGCCAGCAGTTTGCCTCCGGGGCGTAGCACAGATACGCAGTATTTT. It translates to CASSLPPGRSTDTQYF.

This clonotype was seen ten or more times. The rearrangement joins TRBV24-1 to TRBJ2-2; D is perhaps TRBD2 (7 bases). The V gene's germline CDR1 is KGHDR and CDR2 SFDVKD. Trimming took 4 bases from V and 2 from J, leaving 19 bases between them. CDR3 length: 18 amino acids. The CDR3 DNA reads TGTGCCACCAGTGACCCCTCCTCGGCGGGGGCCAACACCGGGGAGCTGTTTTTT. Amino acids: CATSDPSSAGANTGELFF.

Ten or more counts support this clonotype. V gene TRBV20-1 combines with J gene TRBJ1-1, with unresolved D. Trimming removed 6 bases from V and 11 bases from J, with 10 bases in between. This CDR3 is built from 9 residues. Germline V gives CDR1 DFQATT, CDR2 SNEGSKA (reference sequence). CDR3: CSALERAFF. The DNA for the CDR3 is TGCAGTGCCCTGGAAAGGGCTTTCTTT.

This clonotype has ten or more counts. CDR3 sequence reads: CAISERIETQYF. Here the CDR3 DNA reads TGTGCCATCAGTGAAAGGATAGAGACCCAGTACTTC. The rearrangement uses TRBV10-3 and TRBJ2-5; D gene unclear. The CDR3 spans 12 residues. CDR1 is ENHRY and CDR2 is SYGVKD in the germline V gene. The V and J ends lost 3 bases and 4 bases respectively, with 6 bases between them.

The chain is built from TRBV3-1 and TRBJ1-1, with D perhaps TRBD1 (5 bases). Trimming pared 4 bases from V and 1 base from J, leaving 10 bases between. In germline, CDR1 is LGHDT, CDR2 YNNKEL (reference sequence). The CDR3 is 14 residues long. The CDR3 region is CASSRRDPNTEAFF. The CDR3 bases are TGTGCCAGCAGCCGCAGGGACCCGAACACTGAAGCTTTCTTT.

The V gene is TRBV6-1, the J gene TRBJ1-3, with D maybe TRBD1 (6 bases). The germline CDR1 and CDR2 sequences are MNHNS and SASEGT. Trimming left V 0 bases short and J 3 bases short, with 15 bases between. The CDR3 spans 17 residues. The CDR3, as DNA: TGTGCCAGCAGTGAAGCGCCGGTCCAGGGGTATGGAAACACCATATATTTT. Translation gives CASSEAPVQGYGNTIYF.